Listed below are T cell receptor beta chains from one sample, sequenced in a study of T cell responses to AZD1222 COVID-19 vaccine. Assay: immunoSEQ multiplex PCR; the TCRdb copy retains only in-frame clones and omits some. The table has tens of thousands of clones, more than 75% seen once. The sequenced sample was peripheral blood, obtained on day 0 of AZD1222 vaccination. The receptor set was obtained from an adult in good health. Both conserved end residues are part of each CDR3. A D gene is named only where the DNA matches it firmly. Part of the rows lack a size; the others show once, few, many or a class for expanded clones.

j_call: TRBJ1-3; clone_size: -; d_call: -; v_call: TRBV15; cdr3_length: 12; cdr3_aa: CATSRDKTTIYF; cdr3_nt: TGTGCCACCAGCAGAGATAAAACTACCATATATTTT
j_call: TRBJ1-2; clone_size: -; d_call: -; v_call: TRBV7-9; cdr3_length: 13; cdr3_aa: CASSRPGLGGYTF; cdr3_nt: TGTGCCAGCAGCCGACCAGGTTTGGGGGGCTACACCTTC
j_call: TRBJ2-1; clone_size: -; d_call: -; v_call: TRBV10-3; cdr3_length: 13; cdr3_aa: CAISETLHNEQFF; cdr3_nt: TGTGCCATCAGTGAAACACTGCACAATGAGCAGTTCTTC
j_call: TRBJ2-1; clone_size: -; d_call: -; v_call: TRBV13; cdr3_length: 13; cdr3_aa: CASSLGSNNEQFF; cdr3_nt: TGTGCCAGCAGCCTAGGATCTAACAATGAGCAGTTCTTC
j_call: TRBJ1-2; clone_size: once; d_call: -; v_call: TRBV7-2; cdr3_length: 15; cdr3_aa: CASSLGVGAGYGYTF; cdr3_nt: TGTGCCAGCAGCTTAGGTGTGGGGGCTGGCTATGGCTACACCTTC
j_call: TRBJ1-2; clone_size: -; d_call: TRBD1; v_call: TRBV6-5; cdr3_length: 16; cdr3_aa: CASSSPGQGAEHGYTF; cdr3_nt: TGTGCCAGCAGTTCCCCGGGACAGGGGGCAGAGCATGGCTACACCTTC
j_call: TRBJ2-1; clone_size: -; d_call: -; v_call: TRBV25-1; cdr3_length: 15; cdr3_aa: CASSEALVRGNEQFF; cdr3_nt: TGTGCCAGCAGTGAGGCTTTAGTAAGGGGCAATGAGCAGTTCTTC
j_call: TRBJ1-6; clone_size: -; d_call: TRBD1; v_call: TRBV11-3; cdr3_length: 14; cdr3_aa: CASSLSTGPSPLHF; cdr3_nt: TGTGCCAGCAGCTTGTCGACAGGGCCCTCACCCCTCCACTTT
j_call: TRBJ2-4; clone_size: once; d_call: -; v_call: TRBV7-2; cdr3_length: 11; cdr3_aa: CASSMGNIQYF; cdr3_nt: TGTGCCAGCAGCATGGGGAACATTCAGTACTTC
j_call: TRBJ2-7; clone_size: -; d_call: -; v_call: TRBV4-1; cdr3_length: 13; cdr3_aa: CASSRGQNYEQYF; cdr3_nt: TGCGCCAGCAGCCGAGGCCAGAACTACGAGCAGTACTTC